The 16 T cell receptor beta chains listed next were all sequenced from one sample in a study of CD8 T cells in Susac syndrome. The authors reverse transcribed 0.5 to 1 ug RNA with random hexamers. TCRdb re-derived calls from the immunoSEQ multiplex PCR reads in MiXCR, one entry per CDR3 protein. The table includes roughly 120,000 distinct CDR3 sequences, roughly 94% detected once. Sequencing used CD4+ T cells from PBMCs. The receptors derive from a human donor with multiple sclerosis.

This sequence joins TRBV6-2 or TRBV6-3 and TRBJ1-2; 8 bases map to TRBD1. Germline-derived CDR1 and CDR2 are MNHEY and SVGEGT. J gave up 4 bases and V 7 bases, and 11 bases lay outside the gene matches. The length of the CDR3 is 15 residues. CDR3 coding DNA: TGTGCCAGCACCCCAGGGGGCGCGGACATCTATGGCTACACCTTC. It codes for CASTPGGADIYGYTF.

The chain couples TRBV18 to TRBJ1-2; D may be TRBD1 (6 bases). Per germline, CDR1 KGHSH and CDR2 LQKENI. This CDR3 is built from 18 residues. The V end was cut by 3 bases, the J end by 1 base, with 21 bases between. This CDR3 reads CASSPITPGAGGNYGYTF. The CDR3 DNA is TGTGCCAGCTCACCGATTACTCCAGGGGCCGGGGGTAACTATGGCTACACCTTC.

This clonotype was recorded only once. The chain joins TRBV10-3 to TRBJ1-1; tentatively, D is TRBD1 (5 bases). V was cut by 3 bases and J by 0 bases, with 8 bases left in between. This CDR3 is built from 14 residues. Germline lookup yields CDR1 ENHRY and CDR2 SYGVKD. The CDR3 region has the DNA TGTGCCATCAGTGATGGGGGGATGAACACTGAAGCTTTCTTT. Its translation is CAISDGGMNTEAFF.

The chain has TRBV7-9 and TRBJ1-1; D gene ambiguous. The CDR3 is made up of 15 amino acids. Deletions cut 5 bases from V and 0 bases from J, with 13 bases between. Germline assignment: CDR1 SEHNR and CDR2 FQNEAQ (reference sequence). The CDR3 coding sequence is TGTGCCAGCAGCGAATTGGGTGTAATGAACACTGAAGCTTTCTTT. It codes for CASSELGVMNTEAFF.

The chain's CDR3 is CASSQQANSVYGYTF. CDR3 coding DNA: TGTGCCAGCAGCCAACAAGCGAACAGCGTCTATGGCTACACCTTC. V is TRBV3-1 and J is TRBJ1-2; no definite D call. V was clipped by 2 bases and J by 4 bases, with 14 bases between them. The length of the CDR3 is 15 residues. Germline CDR1 is LGHDT and CDR2 is YNNKEL (reference sequence). The variable domain in full, completed from reference TRBV3-1 and TRBJ1-2, reads DTAVSQTPKYLVTQMGNDKSIKCEQNLGHDTMYWYKQDSKKFLKIMFSYNNKELIINETVPNRFSPKSPDKAHLNLHINSLELGDSAVYFCASSQQANSVYGYTFGSGTRLTVV.

The chain links TRBV5-1 to TRBJ1-6; D is uncertain. Germline lookup yields CDR1 SGHRS and CDR2 YFSETQ. There are 13 residues in the CDR3. The V gene lost 3 bases and the J gene lost 15 bases, with 16 bases spanning the gap. DNA of the CDR3: TGCGCCAGCAGCTCCGAGGGATCCCTCAGCCTCCACTTT. Residues: CASSSEGSLSLHF. The variable domain in full, with the rest retrieved from reference TRBV5-1 and TRBJ1-6, is KAGVTQTPRYLIKTRGQQVTLSCSPISGHRSVSWYQQTPGQGLQFLFEYFSETQRNKGNFPGRFSGRQFSNSRSEMNVSTLELGDSALYLCASSSEGSLSLHFGNGTRLTVT.

The genes are TRBV9 and TRBJ1-2; D gene ambiguous. The germline gives CDR1 SGDLS, CDR2 YYNGEE. Trimming took 5 bases from V and 8 from J, leaving 13 bases between them. The CDR3 totals 12 residues. The CDR3 spells CASRAPQAGYTF. The CDR3 region has the DNA TGTGCCAGCAGGGCCCCCCAGGCCGGCTACACCTTC.

This chain links TRBV30 with TRBJ1-2; TRBD1 is a possible D gene (5 bases). The CDR3 sequence is 13 residues long. Germline assignment: CDR1 GTSNPN and CDR2 SVGIG (reference sequence). The V end was cut by 5 bases, the J end by 8 bases, with 18 bases between. CDR3 protein: CAWVLGREKGYTF. The DNA for the CDR3 is TGTGCCTGGGTCCTGGGCAGGGAGAAAGGCTACACCTTC. The full variable domain, rest sourced from reference TRBV30 and TRBJ1-2, is SQTIHQWPATLVQPVGSPLSLECTVEGTSNPNLYWYRQAAGRGLQLLFYSVGIGQISSEVPQNLSASRPQDRQFILSSKKLLLSDSGFYLCAWVLGREKGYTFGSGTRLTVV.

The gene calls are TRBV19 and TRBJ2-1; 7 bases line up with TRBD1. J gave up 6 bases and V 5 bases, and 16 bases lay outside the gene matches. This CDR3 is 17 amino acids long. Germline CDR1 and CDR2: LNHDA and SQIVND (reference sequence). This chain's CDR3 is CASSPWTGLSGFNEQFF. The CDR3 DNA is TGTGCCAGTAGTCCGTGGACAGGTCTATCGGGCTTCAATGAGCAGTTCTTC.

This clonotype was seen just once. The CDR3 DNA is TGCGCCAGCAGCCAAGGAGGGCAGACCAACTATGGCTACACCTTC. Translating gives CASSQGGQTNYGYTF. This chain uses TRBV4-1 with TRBJ1-2; no clear D. The V gene lost 1 base and the J gene lost 2 bases, with 11 bases spanning the gap. The CDR3 sequence is 15 residues long. CDR1 is MGHRA and CDR2 is YSYEKL in the germline V gene.

CDR3 sequence: CASSYGGEYGYTF. CDR3 sequence (DNA): TGTGCCAGCAGTTACGGGGGAGAATATGGCTACACCTTC. V gene TRBV6-6 combines with J gene TRBJ1-2; a weak D match, TRBD1 (5 bases). The CDR3 covers 13 residues. Deletions cut 2 bases from V and 5 bases from J, with 9 bases between. Germline V lookup: CDR1 MNHNY, CDR2 SVGAGI (reference sequence).

The V gene is TRBV5-4, the J gene TRBJ2-1; D possibly uses TRBD1 or TRBD2 (5 bases each). The V gene's germline CDR1 is SGHNT and CDR2 YYREEE (reference sequence). There are 15 residues in the CDR3. Trimming took off 2 bases at V and 3 bases at J, with 12 bases between the two ends. The CDR3 nucleotides read TGTGCCAGCAGCTTACGGGACCGCGTCTACAATGAGCAGTTCTTC. This codes for CASSLRDRVYNEQFF.

The chain joins TRBV30 to TRBJ1-4, with D perhaps TRBD1 (6 bases). Trimming took off 1 base at V and 8 bases at J, with 14 bases between the two ends. Germline V gives CDR1 GTSNPN, CDR2 SVGIG (reference sequence). The CDR3 spans 14 residues. In nucleotides, the CDR3 is TGTGCCTGGAGTGCCCAGCTAAGGGGGGAAAAACTGTTTTTT. As protein: CAWSAQLRGEKLFF.

This chain links TRBV6-2 or TRBV6-3 with TRBJ2-1; D is unclear. The germline V gene encodes CDR1 MNHEY and CDR2 SVGEGT. The CDR3 has 14 residues. V lost 6 bases, J lost 2 bases, and 11 bases lay in between. The CDR3 region is CASRPDGPYNEQFF. The CDR3 DNA sequence: TGTGCCAGCAGACCAGACGGACCCTACAATGAGCAGTTCTTC.

The CDR3 nucleotides are TGTGCCAGCAATTTGGGACTAGCGAGCGGGGAGCTGTTTTTT. Residues: CASNLGLASGELFF. The chain joins TRBV6-1 to TRBJ2-2; 10 bases are shared with TRBD2. Trimming at V came to 7 bases and at J to 7 bases, leaving 6 bases not matched to a gene. The CDR3 spans 14 residues. Germline CDR1 and CDR2: MNHNS and SASEGT.

The chain has TRBV7-6 and TRBJ2-6; possibly TRBD1 for D (6 bases). The germline V gene encodes CDR1 SGHVS and CDR2 FNYEAQ. This CDR3 has 16 amino acids. V gave up 5 bases and J gave up 2 bases, with 13 bases separating them. CDR3 amino acids: CASSIGQGTGANVLTF. As DNA, the CDR3 is TGTGCCAGCAGCATAGGGCAGGGGACTGGGGCCAACGTCCTGACTTTC.